These T cell receptor beta chains were read from a single sample in a study of spatial heterogeneity in lung cancer. TCRdb analysed the 5' RACE reads with MiXCR anew, one entry per CDR3 protein. The sample includes roughly 40,000 distinct CDR3 sequences, 6% to 7.5% seen only once; the top ten take roughly two fifths. The sequencing used PBMCs, collected at surgery. The receptor source for this set is a female donor with early-stage non-small cell lung cancer. The CDR3 runs from the conserved cysteine through the conserved F or W. Each record gives: clone size, J gene, D gene, V gene, CDR3 length, CDR3 protein, CDR3 DNA. The D gene is left open where the match is weak. The size field is filled for only some rows; it gives once, few, many or a size class.

many	TRBJ1-5	TRBD1	TRBV5-1	14	CASSTTGSHQPQHF	TGCGCCAGCAGCACGACAGGGTCTCATCAGCCCCAGCATTTT
-	TRBJ1-2	-	TRBV6-5	16	CASSPSVGETIYGYTF	TGTGCCAGCAGTCCCTCAGTGGGGGAAACAATCTATGGCTACACCTTC
many	TRBJ1-6	-	TRBV6-5	13	CASSYFYNSPLHF	TGTGCCAGCAGTTATTTCTATAATTCACCCCTCCACTTT
many	TRBJ2-5	-	TRBV28	13	CASKGGGQETQYF	TGTGCCAGCAAAGGAGGGGGGCAAGAGACCCAGTACTTC
many	TRBJ1-5	-	TRBV19	12	CASGARGQPQHF	TGTGCCAGTGGGGCGAGGGGGCAGCCCCAGCATTTT
many	TRBJ2-1	-	TRBV2	12	CASIIQGYEQFF	TGTGCCAGCATTATCCAGGGGTATGAGCAGTTCTTC
many	TRBJ2-5	TRBD2	TRBV4-1	16	CASSQDPGLVQETQYF	TGCGCCAGCAGCCAAGATCCGGGACTAGTGCAAGAGACCCAGTACTTC
many	TRBJ2-2	TRBD1	TRBV19	16	CASSNLHRGNTGELFF	TGTGCCAGTAGTAACTTACACAGGGGGAACACCGGGGAGCTGTTTTTT
few	TRBJ2-7	-	TRBV6-5	17	CASSYPTRGTFPYEQYF	TGTGCCAGCAGTTACCCGACCCGCGGGACTTTTCCCTACGAGCAGTACTTC
-	TRBJ1-1	-	TRBV11-1	12	CASSMRGAEAFF	TGTGCCAGCAGCATGAGAGGGGCTGAAGCTTTCTTT
-	TRBJ2-3	-	TRBV5-1	16	CASSLMGAESTDTQYF	TGCGCCAGCAGCTTGATGGGCGCAGAAAGCACAGATACGCAGTATTTT
few	TRBJ2-3	TRBD2	TRBV6-6	14	CASIKREGPDTQYF	TGTGCCAGCATCAAAAGGGAGGGGCCAGATACGCAGTATTTT
many	TRBJ1-6	TRBD1	TRBV6-4	14	CASRRTGGDSPLHF	TGTGCCAGCAGACGGACAGGGGGGGATTCACCCCTCCACTTT
many	TRBJ2-3	TRBD2	TRBV6-2/TRBV6-3	14	CASIPGGATDTQYF	TGTGCCAGCATCCCCGGGGGGGCCACAGATACGCAGTATTTT
few	TRBJ1-1	-	TRBV20-1	12	CSANDGYTEAFF	TGCAGTGCTAACGATGGTTACACTGAAGCTTTCTTT
many	TRBJ2-5	-	TRBV10-3	17	CAISESTPNGFTETQYF	TGTGCCATCAGTGAGTCGACACCAAACGGATTCACGGAGACCCAGTACTTC
few	TRBJ2-3	-	TRBV20-1	12	CSANLETDTQYF	TGCAGTGCTAACCTAGAGACAGATACGCAGTATTTT
few	TRBJ2-1	-	TRBV5-1	15	CASSLVGAPGDEQFF	TGCGCCAGCAGCTTGGTGGGCGCCCCCGGGGATGAGCAGTTCTTC
-	TRBJ2-7	-	TRBV23-1	15	CARPSAGQLSYEQYF	TGCGCCAGACCCTCAGCGGGACAGCTCTCCTACGAGCAGTACTTC
-	TRBJ2-3	-	TRBV7-2	14	CASSWADLKMAQYF	TGTGCCAGCAGCTGGGCGGACCTAAAAATGGCGCAGTATTTT
few	TRBJ2-3	TRBD2	TRBV7-2	16	CASSPGGPLSTDTQYF	TGTGCCAGCAGCCCGGGGGGTCCGTTATCCACAGATACGCAGTATTTT
-	TRBJ2-5	TRBD2	TRBV7-2	15	CASSLAPSGQETQYF	TGTGCCAGCAGCTTAGCGCCTAGCGGGCAAGAGACCCAGTACTTC
few	TRBJ2-7	-	TRBV7-9	14	CASSLGQTSYEQYF	TGTGCCAGCAGCTTAGGGCAAACCTCCTACGAGCAGTACTTC
many	TRBJ2-7	TRBD1	TRBV11-2	16	CASSGTAELRSLLQYF	TGTGCCAGCAGCGGGACAGCTGAACTACGAAGCCTATTGCAGTACTTC
many	TRBJ1-6	-	TRBV9	13	CASTKGGNSPLHF	TGTGCCAGCACCAAGGGGGGTAATTCACCCCTCCACTTT
many	TRBJ2-5	-	TRBV12-3/TRBV12-4	13	CASSSRGQETQYF	TGTGCCAGCAGTAGCCGGGGCCAAGAGACCCAGTACTTC
-	TRBJ2-5	-	TRBV6-5	16	CASRARGRDTQETQYF	TGTGCCAGCAGGGCTAGAGGCCGCGATACACAAGAGACCCAGTACTTC
few	TRBJ2-7	-	TRBV6-2/TRBV6-3	11	CASSTSYEQYF	TGTGCCAGCAGTACTTCCTACGAGCAGTACTTC
-	TRBJ2-7	-	TRBV10-3	13	CAIRGTGTYEQYF	TGTGCCATCAGAGGCACGGGGACTTACGAGCAGTACTTC
-	TRBJ1-6	-	TRBV28	15	CASSFRDGYNSPLHF	TGTGCCAGCAGTTTTCGGGATGGTTATAATTCACCCCTCCACTTT
-	TRBJ2-4	-	TRBV3-1	17	CASSQGITDIRVNIQYF	TGTGCCAGCAGCCAAGGAATAACTGATATCAGGGTGAACATTCAGTACTTC
few	TRBJ2-1	-	TRBV5-1	13	CASSWHANNEQFF	TGCGCCAGCAGCTGGCATGCCAACAATGAGCAGTTCTTC
many	TRBJ2-1	-	TRBV6-5	14	CASGGPRDYNEQFF	TGTGCCAGCGGCGGCCCAAGGGACTACAATGAGCAGTTCTTC
few	TRBJ2-3	-	TRBV7-3	13	CASSSKSTDTQYF	TGTGCCAGCAGCTCTAAGAGCACAGATACGCAGTATTTT
many	TRBJ2-7	TRBD1	TRBV18	14	CASSPGTGEYEQYF	TGTGCCAGCTCACCAGGGACAGGGGAGTACGAGCAGTACTTC
many	TRBJ2-5	-	TRBV7-2	13	CASSSFTEETQYF	TGTGCCAGCAGCTCCTTCACCGAAGAGACCCAGTACTTC
many	TRBJ2-5	-	TRBV12-3/TRBV12-4	11	CASRDQETQYF	TGTGCCAGCAGAGATCAAGAGACCCAGTACTTC
many	TRBJ2-3	-	TRBV19	14	CASSIGSVTDTQYF	TGTGCCAGTAGTATAGGCAGTGTCACAGATACGCAGTATTTT
-	TRBJ2-1	TRBD1	TRBV28	15	CASSLGQGSNNEQFF	TGTGCCAGCAGCCTGGGACAGGGGAGCAACAATGAGCAGTTCTTC
many	TRBJ2-1	TRBD2	TRBV6-2/TRBV6-3	15	CASRPPGGSYNEQFF	TGTGCCAGCAGGCCTCCGGGGGGGTCTTACAATGAGCAGTTCTTC
many	TRBJ2-3	-	TRBV7-2	12	CASSPAVDTQYF	TGTGCCAGCAGCCCCGCAGTAGATACGCAGTATTTT
many	TRBJ1-2	TRBD1	TRBV4-1	14	CASSQESGGSGYTF	TGCGCCAGCAGCCAAGAGTCAGGGGGTAGTGGCTACACCTTC
many	TRBJ2-3	-	TRBV24-1	11	CATSMTDTQYF	TGTGCCACCAGTATGACAGATACGCAGTATTTT
many	TRBJ2-7	-	TRBV3-1	15	CASSQTGSSSYEQYF	TGTGCCAGCAGCCAAACAGGTTCGAGCTCCTACGAGCAGTACTTC
-	TRBJ1-1	-	TRBV9	17	CASSVGPLVWMNTEAFF	TGTGCCAGCAGCGTAGGGCCCCTCGTTTGGATGAACACTGAAGCTTTCTTT
few	TRBJ2-7	TRBD1	TRBV2	14	CASSESMTGNEQYF	TGTGCCAGCAGTGAAAGCATGACAGGGAACGAGCAGTACTTC
many	TRBJ1-2	-	TRBV2	13	CAIGAPANYGYTF	TGTGCCATCGGAGCCCCAGCTAACTATGGCTACACCTTC
many	TRBJ2-1	TRBD1	TRBV29-1	16	CSVEYGTGSSYNEQFF	TGCAGCGTTGAGTACGGGACAGGTAGCTCCTACAATGAGCAGTTCTTC
-	TRBJ2-7	-	TRBV18	14	CASSQPDSSYEQYF	TGTGCCAGCTCACAGCCGGACAGCTCCTACGAGCAGTACTTC
few	TRBJ1-2	-	TRBV7-9	19	CASSPPLRRTRGDDYGYTF	TGTGCCAGCAGCCCACCATTACGTCGGACAAGGGGCGATGACTATGGCTACACCTTC
few	TRBJ2-2	TRBD2	TRBV5-1	16	CASYAGTSGLTGELFF	TGCGCCAGCTACGCCGGGACTAGCGGGTTAACCGGGGAGCTGTTTTTT